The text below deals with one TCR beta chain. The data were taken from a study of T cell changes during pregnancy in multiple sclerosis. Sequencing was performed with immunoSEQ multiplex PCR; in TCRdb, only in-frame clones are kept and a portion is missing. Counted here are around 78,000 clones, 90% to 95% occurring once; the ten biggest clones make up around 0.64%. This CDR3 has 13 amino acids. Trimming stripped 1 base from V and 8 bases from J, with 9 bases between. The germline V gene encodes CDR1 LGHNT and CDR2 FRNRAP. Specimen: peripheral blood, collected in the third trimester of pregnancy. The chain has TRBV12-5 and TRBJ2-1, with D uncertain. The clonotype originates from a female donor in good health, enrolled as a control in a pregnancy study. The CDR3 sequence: CASGLGRVDEQFF. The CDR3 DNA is TGTGCTAGTGGTTTGGGCCGAGTCGATGAGCAGTTCTTC.